This TCR beta chain was retrieved from a study of cytomegalovirus exposure and HLA in healthy donors. The PCR contained 60 Vbeta and 13 Jbeta primers. Data came from immunoSEQ multiplex PCR; TCRdb stores just in-frame clones and leaves some out. In the table there are approximately 160,000 clones, 68% of which are singletons. V lost 0 bases and J 5 bases, leaving 8 bases between the germline ends. Looked up from germline, CDR1 is PRHDT and CDR2 is FYEKMQ (reference sequence). This CDR3 spans 13 amino acids. The chain joins TRBV13 to TRBJ2-7; perhaps TRBD2 as D (5 bases). The sequence was obtained from a woman under 30 in good health and CMV-seropositive. Sequencing input: PBMCs. CDR3 nucleotide sequence: TGTGCCAGCAGCTTAGGAGGTAGCGACGAGCAGTACTTC. It specifies CASSLGGSDEQYF.